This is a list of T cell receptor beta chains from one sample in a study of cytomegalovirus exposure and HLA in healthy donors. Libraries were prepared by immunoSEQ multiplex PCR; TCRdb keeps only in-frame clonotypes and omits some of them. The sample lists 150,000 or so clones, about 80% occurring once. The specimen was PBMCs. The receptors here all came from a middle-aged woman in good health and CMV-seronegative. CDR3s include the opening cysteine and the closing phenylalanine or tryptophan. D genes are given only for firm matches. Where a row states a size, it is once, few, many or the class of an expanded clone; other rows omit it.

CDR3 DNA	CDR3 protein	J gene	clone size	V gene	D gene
TGCAGCGCCACCCGGACACCCCAAGGGCATACGCAGTATTTT	CSATRTPQGHTQYF	TRBJ2-3	-	TRBV29-1	-
TGCGCCAGCAGCGCAGGAACGGGGGGCACAGATACGCAGTATTTT	CASSAGTGGTDTQYF	TRBJ2-3	-	TRBV5-1	-
TGTGCCAGCAGCCAAGATGGAGGAAGGGCCACAGATACGCAGTATTTT	CASSQDGGRATDTQYF	TRBJ2-3	-	TRBV4-2	-
TGTGCCAGTAGTAGGGGGCAGAGGGATGAAAAACTGTTTTTT	CASSRGQRDEKLFF	TRBJ1-4	-	TRBV19	-
TGCAGCGTTGCCGGCCAGGGGGCGGGCCGGTCCTACAATGAGCAGTTCTTC	CSVAGQGAGRSYNEQFF	TRBJ2-1	-	TRBV29-1	TRBD1
TGTGCCAGCAGCTTGGCGGGACAGGGGTCCACAGATACGCAGTATTTT	CASSLAGQGSTDTQYF	TRBJ2-3	-	TRBV5-4	TRBD1
TGTGCCGTCAGTGGGCAGGGAAGCTCCTATAATTCACCCCTCCACTTT	CAVSGQGSSYNSPLHF	TRBJ1-6	-	TRBV10-3	-
TGCGCCAGCAGCTCAGGACAGGGATCAGAGACCCAGTACTTC	CASSSGQGSETQYF	TRBJ2-5	-	TRBV5-1	TRBD1
TGTGCCTGGAGTCGGGGGACAGATCCTCGGCGGGTAGACGAGCAGTACTTC	CAWSRGTDPRRVDEQYF	TRBJ2-7	few	TRBV30	-
TGTGCCAGCAGCATAGCGGGAGAACTCACAGATACGCAGTATTTT	CASSIAGELTDTQYF	TRBJ2-3	once	TRBV6-5	TRBD2
TGCAGCAAATGGACTAGGACCAATGAGCAGTTCTTC	CSKWTRTNEQFF	TRBJ2-1	-	TRBV29-1	TRBD2
TGTGCCAGCAGCCTCACAGGGAATAGTCAGCCCCAGCATTTT	CASSLTGNSQPQHF	TRBJ1-5	-	TRBV28	-
TGCGCCAGCAGCTTTTCTAGCGGGAGCTACGAGCAGTACTTC	CASSFSSGSYEQYF	TRBJ2-7	-	TRBV5-1	TRBD2
TGTGCCAGCACCAGAGGTCCGGGGGAGGTCTATGGCTACACCTTC	CASTRGPGEVYGYTF	TRBJ1-2	-	TRBV9	-
TGTGCCAGCAGTGACAGTAGACAGGGGATCACTGAAGCTTTCTTT	CASSDSRQGITEAFF	TRBJ1-1	few	TRBV6-4	TRBD1
TGTGCCAGCAGTTCCAGACAGGCCAATCAGCCCCAGCATTTT	CASSSRQANQPQHF	TRBJ1-5	-	TRBV6-5	-
TGCGCCAGCAGCTTAGACGGAACCCGGGGGCAGTACTTC	CASSLDGTRGQYF	TRBJ2-7	few	TRBV5-1	-
TGTGCCAGCAGCTCAGGGACAGGGGGCACTGAAGCTTTCTTT	CASSSGTGGTEAFF	TRBJ1-1	-	TRBV5-8	TRBD1
TGTGCCAGCAGCTCCACCCACATACGAATGGTGGATGAGCAGTTCTTC	CASSSTHIRMVDEQFF	TRBJ2-1	-	TRBV7-2	-
TGTGCCAGCAGGGGGACAGGGGCTCCGAACACTGAAGCTTTCTTT	CASRGTGAPNTEAFF	TRBJ1-1	few	TRBV2	TRBD1
TGTGCCAGCAGCTTCGGACGGGATCAAGAGACCCAGTACTTC	CASSFGRDQETQYF	TRBJ2-5	-	TRBV5-8	-
TGTGCCAGCAGACAGGGGGCGAGGGAAAAACTGTTTTTT	CASRQGAREKLFF	TRBJ1-4	-	TRBV6-5	TRBD1
TGTGCCAGCTCACTCAGGCGTGGGACTAATGAAAAACTGTTTTTT	CASSLRRGTNEKLFF	TRBJ1-4	-	TRBV18	-
TGTGCCAGCAGCCCGCGACAGCTACTTGAAGCTTTCTTT	CASSPRQLLEAFF	TRBJ1-1	-	TRBV11-2	-
TGCGCCAGCAGCTTGGTACAGGGACGTAATGAAAAACTGTTTTTT	CASSLVQGRNEKLFF	TRBJ1-4	-	TRBV5-1	-
TGCGCCAGCAGCGAATCGGGAGGATCAGATACGCAGTATTTT	CASSESGGSDTQYF	TRBJ2-3	-	TRBV5-1	TRBD2
TGTGCCAGCGAAGTTGGCCCGGGGCAGCCCCAGCATTTT	CASEVGPGQPQHF	TRBJ1-5	once	TRBV6-1	-
TGCAGCTCCTTGGGGGGGGCAGGCGGAGAGCAGTACTTC	CSSLGGAGGEQYF	TRBJ2-7	-	TRBV29-1	-
TGTGCCTGGAGTGTCCCGGAGGACAGAGCTTTCTTT	CAWSVPEDRAFF	TRBJ1-1	-	TRBV30	-
TGTGCCAGCAGTTACGGTGGGGGGGATTTAGGGCAGTATTTT	CASSYGGGDLGQYF	TRBJ2-3	-	TRBV6-6	TRBD2
TGTGCCAGCAGGGAACGGGAAACAGGGTTAAGAAACACCATATATTTT	CASRERETGLRNTIYF	TRBJ1-3	-	TRBV6-1	-
TGTGCCAGCAGCCGAGGAGACAATGAGCAGTTCTTC	CASSRGDNEQFF	TRBJ2-1	-	TRBV7-9	-
TGTGCCAGCACCCAATCGCGGGGCGGGGAGACCCAGTACTTC	CASTQSRGGETQYF	TRBJ2-5	-	TRBV6-5	-
TGTGCCAGCAGCGGGTCTAGCGGACCCCCTTACAATGAGCAGTTCTTC	CASSGSSGPPYNEQFF	TRBJ2-1	-	TRBV7-8	TRBD2
TGTGCCAGCAGCTTAGCCTCTGGCAGGGGTGGGTCACCCCTCCACTTT	CASSLASGRGGSPLHF	TRBJ1-6	-	TRBV7-2	-
TGTGCCAGCCTCGGGGGGTATGAAGCTTTCTTT	CASLGGYEAFF	TRBJ1-1	-	TRBV27	-
TGCGCCAGCAGCCAAGTAACGGTGGGCACAGATACGCAGTATTTT	CASSQVTVGTDTQYF	TRBJ2-3	-	TRBV4-1	-
TGTGCCATCAGTCCGGACAGGGAAAGGAGTCAGCCCCAGCATTTT	CAISPDRERSQPQHF	TRBJ1-5	-	TRBV10-3	TRBD1
TGTGCTAGCAGCTTAGCCCCGGGACTAAGGGAAGAGACCCAGTACTTC	CASSLAPGLREETQYF	TRBJ2-5	-	TRBV7-7	TRBD2
TGTGCCAGCTCACAGGGTATGAGGAACACTGAAGCTTTCTTT	CASSQGMRNTEAFF	TRBJ1-1	few	TRBV6-6	-
TGCGCCAGCAGCGCGGGACGAAACACAGATACGCAGTATTTT	CASSAGRNTDTQYF	TRBJ2-3	-	TRBV5-1	-
TGTGCCAGCACCCTTGGCGGGTACGAGCAGTACTTC	CASTLGGYEQYF	TRBJ2-7	-	TRBV5-6	-
TGCGCCAGCAGCCAAGACCCTCACAGGGGGAGGTATGGCTACACCTTC	CASSQDPHRGRYGYTF	TRBJ1-2	-	TRBV4-1	TRBD1
TGTGCCAGCAGCTTGGGGGACAGGGGGGACACTGAAGCTTTCTTT	CASSLGDRGDTEAFF	TRBJ1-1	-	TRBV5-4	TRBD1
TGCGCCAGCAGCCGGGACAGGGCGAGCTCTGGAAACACCATATATTTT	CASSRDRASSGNTIYF	TRBJ1-3	-	TRBV5-1	TRBD1